This is a list of T cell receptor beta chains from one sample in a study of T-cell reconstitution after alpha-beta-depleted transplantation in children. TCRdb called the PCR reads again in MiXCR, with one record for every CDR3 protein. The sample lists about 420,000 distinct CDR3 sequences; approximately 10% were seen once. Sequenced here: PBMCs from the stem cell graft donor, sampled from the stem cell graft. Receptors originate from a human donor who donated a stem cell graft to a child with acute myeloid leukemia. Both conserved end residues are part of each CDR3. Fields, in order: V gene, J gene, CDR3 protein.

>TRBV12-3/TRBV12-4|TRBJ2-5
CASSLSFGQQETQYF
>TRBV5-4|TRBJ2-1
CASSLEGLDNEQFF
>TRBV18|TRBJ1-1
CASSSQGAQTEAFF
>TRBV20-1|TRBJ2-2
CSARKRSGGANTGELFF
>TRBV12-3/TRBV12-4|TRBJ1-1
CASSLGQAEAFF
>TRBV7-3|TRBJ2-1
CASSLKGGVYNEQFF
>TRBV5-5|TRBJ1-1
CASSFGVGDTEAFF
>TRBV5-1|TRBJ2-2
CASRGDRPNTGELFF
>TRBV4-2|TRBJ2-6
CASSQFSFGAGANVLTF
>TRBV29-1|TRBJ1-1
CVRWRGVWNTEAFF
>TRBV7-3|TRBJ2-1
CASSLLPGLEQFF
>TRBV5-4|TRBJ1-1
CASSLGAGGHQVGEAFF
>TRBV20-1|TRBJ1-2
CSAEGRANGYTF
>TRBV20-1|TRBJ2-1
CSAPRGGTYNEQFF
>TRBV3-1|TRBJ2-7
CASSQDSIQGVYEQYF
>TRBV12-3/TRBV12-4|TRBJ1-6
CASSPRQGFSPLHF
>TRBV7-3|TRBJ2-3
CASSLYQSGDTQYF
>TRBV7-3|TRBJ1-5
CASSLTEGINQPQHF
>TRBV20-1|TRBJ2-7
CSARPRGGRFNEQYF
>TRBV20-1|TRBJ1-4
CSARDLGQGREKLFF
>TRBV7-2|TRBJ2-7
CASSPAGGSWEQYF
>TRBV5-1|TRBJ1-1
CASSTGGLNTEAFF
>TRBV10-3|TRBJ2-1
CAISTQVSGRKNEQFF
>TRBV29-1|TRBJ2-3
CSVERATDTQYF
>TRBV12-3/TRBV12-4|TRBJ2-2
CASSQRGGLPGELFF
>TRBV2|TRBJ2-1
CASSPELAGGHEQFF
>TRBV5-1|TRBJ2-3
CASSLEGTVSGRTDTQYF
>TRBV10-3|TRBJ2-1
CAISGLAIEQFF